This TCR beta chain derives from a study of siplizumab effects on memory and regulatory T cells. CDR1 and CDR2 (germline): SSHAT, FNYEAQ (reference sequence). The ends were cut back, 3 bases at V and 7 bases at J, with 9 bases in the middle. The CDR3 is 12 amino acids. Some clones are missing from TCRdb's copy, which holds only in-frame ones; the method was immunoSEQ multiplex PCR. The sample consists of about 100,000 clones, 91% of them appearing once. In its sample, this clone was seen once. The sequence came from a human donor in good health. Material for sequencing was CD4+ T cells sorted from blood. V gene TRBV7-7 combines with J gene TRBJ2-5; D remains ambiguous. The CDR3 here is CASSLGLGTQYF. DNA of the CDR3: TGTGCCAGCAGCTTGGGTTTAGGGACCCAGTACTTC.